This TCR beta chain was sequenced for a study of identical twins. The study's findings and limits: There was an excess of low generation probability in the out-of-frame alpha sequences that twins shared.

TCRdb reprocessed the 5' RACE reads via MiXCR and lists one record per CDR3 protein. The sample includes approximately 470,000 distinct CDR3 sequences, 13% to 15% of them seen just once. Trimming took off 1 base at V and 3 bases at J, with 6 bases between the two ends. CDR3 length: 14 residues. Germline CDR1 is SEHNR and CDR2 is FQNEAQ (reference sequence). Only a few counts were recorded for this clonotype. The antigen remains undetermined. These data were also reused for a study on yellow fever vaccine responses in identical twins.

The rearrangement uses TRBV7-9 and TRBJ1-4; D is uncertain. Sequencing used CD4+ T cells sorted from blood. The source is a woman under 30 in good health. The CDR3 DNA reads TGTGCCAGCAGCTTAGGACACCCTAATGAAAAACTGTTTTTT. Protein sequence: CASSLGHPNEKLFF. Using reference TRBV7-9 and TRBJ1-4 for the parts outside the CDR3, the full variable domain is DTGVSQNPRHKITKRGQNVTFRCDPISEHNRLYWYRQTLGQGPEFLTYFQNEAQLEKSRLLSDRFSAERPKGSFSTLEIQRTEQGDSAMYLCASSLGHPNEKLFFGSGTQLSVL.